This T cell receptor beta chain was sequenced for a study of blood T cell repertoires in COVID-19. Overall study context: Acute-phase and convalescent COVID-19 samples originated in the United States, Italy and Spain. PBMCs, B-cell-depleted T cells, or T cells provided the cDNA or gDNA that made up the material.

The J segment lost 0 bases and the V segment lost 6 bases, leaving 5 bases of the junction unmatched. The CDR3 has 17 residues. CDR1 is LNHDA and CDR2 is SQIVND in the germline V gene (reference sequence). The Seattle patients, enrolled during active infection, were followed longitudinally. Per the original methods: Amplification with reference gene primers provided the estimates of nucleated cell counts. Profiled with immunoSEQ multiplex PCR; TCRdb holds only in-frame clones, not every one. The D gene and trimming were derived from the DNA, and the V and J assignments and clone size from that table. Of about 350,000 clones listed, 70% to 90% are singletons.

The chain combines TRBV19 with TRBJ2-4; TRBD2 aligns across 13 bases. The sequenced material came from peripheral blood. This clonotype was sampled from a woman aged 55-75 years with COVID-19, enrolled during active disease. CDR3 bases: TGTGCCAGTAGAACCGGGACTAGCGGGGTAGCCAAAAACATTCAGTACTTC. This sequence encodes CASRTGTSGVAKNIQYF.